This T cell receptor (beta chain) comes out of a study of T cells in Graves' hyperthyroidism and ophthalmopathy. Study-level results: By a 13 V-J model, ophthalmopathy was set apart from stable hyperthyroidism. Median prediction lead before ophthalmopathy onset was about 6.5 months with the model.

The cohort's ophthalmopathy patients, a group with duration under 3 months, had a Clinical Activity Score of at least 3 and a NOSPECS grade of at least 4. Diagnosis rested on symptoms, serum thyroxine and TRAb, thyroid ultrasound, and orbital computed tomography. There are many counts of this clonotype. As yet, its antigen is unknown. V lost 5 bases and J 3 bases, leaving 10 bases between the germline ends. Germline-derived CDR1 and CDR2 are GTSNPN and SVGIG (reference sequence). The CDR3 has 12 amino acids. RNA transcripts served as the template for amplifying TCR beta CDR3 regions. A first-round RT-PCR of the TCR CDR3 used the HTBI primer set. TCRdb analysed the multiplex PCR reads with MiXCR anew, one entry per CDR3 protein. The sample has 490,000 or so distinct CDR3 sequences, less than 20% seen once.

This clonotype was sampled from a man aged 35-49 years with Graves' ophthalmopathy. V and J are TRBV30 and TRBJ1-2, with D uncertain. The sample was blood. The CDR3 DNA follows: TGTGCCTGGTTCGGGCTATACTATGGCTACACCTTC. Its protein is CAWFGLYYGYTF. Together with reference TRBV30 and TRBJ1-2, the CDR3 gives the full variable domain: SQTIHQWPATLVQPVGSPLSLECTVEGTSNPNLYWYRQAAGRGLQLLFYSVGIGQISSEVPQNLSASRPQDRQFILSSKKLLLSDSGFYLCAWFGLYYGYTFGSGTRLTVV.